This passage covers 10 T cell receptor beta chains from one sample sequenced in a study of blood T cells in healthy people across ages. The authors ran a second PCR of roughly 7 to 11 cycles using a sample-barcoded 5' primer and a J-beta primer mix. TCRdb re-called the 5' RACE reads through MiXCR, storing one row per CDR3 protein. The sample includes about 500,000 distinct CDR3 sequences, approximately 25% of them seen just once. This sample was also put to use in a study of T cells of mothers and their children.

Sequenced input: blood. These TCRs come from a boy younger than 18 in good health.

The V call is TRBV9, the J call TRBJ2-3, with D hard to call. The CDR3 consists of 12 residues. Germline CDR1 SGDLS, CDR2 YYNGEE. The V end was cut by 4 bases, the J end by 4 bases, with 7 bases between. For the CDR3, the DNA is TGTGCCAGCAGCCCGATGGCAGATACGCAGTATTTT. Its protein product is CASSPMADTQYF.

The V call is TRBV25-1, the J call TRBJ2-3, with D maybe TRBD2 (6 bases). Germline V CDR1 and CDR2: MGHDK, SYGVNS. CDR3 length equals 13 residues. Trimming took off 4 bases at V and 9 bases at J, with 14 bases between the two ends. CDR3 coding DNA: TGTGCCAGCAGTGGGGGAGGTCGAGCCACGCAGTATTTT. Its protein product is CASSGGGRATQYF.

The gene calls are TRBV7-2 and TRBJ1-6; no definite D call. Germline V lookup: CDR1 SGHTA, CDR2 FQGNSA. This CDR3 region has 14 residues. V was clipped by 5 bases and J by 10 bases, with 15 bases between them. Here the CDR3 reads CASSHRERTSPLHF. For the CDR3, the DNA is TGTGCCAGCAGCCACCGGGAAAGGACGTCACCCCTCCACTTT.

This chain uses TRBV12-3 or TRBV12-4 with TRBJ1-5; the D is unclear. V shed 6 bases and J shed 7 bases, with 19 bases lying between them. The CDR3 contains 15 residues. The CDR3 sequence is CASSISGRVSQPQHF. The CDR3 bases are TGTGCCAGCAGCATTAGCGGTCGGGTCAGCCAGCCCCAGCATTTT.

V is TRBV6-1 and J is TRBJ1-4; D is undetermined. Looked up from germline, CDR1 is MNHNS and CDR2 is SASEGT. V lost 9 bases, J lost 0 bases, and 11 bases lay in between. This CDR3 has 14 residues. This CDR3 reads CASREVATNEKLFF. CDR3 nucleotides: TGTGCCAGTCGAGAGGTGGCAACTAATGAAAAACTGTTTTTT.

This clonotype showed up many times. The V gene is TRBV2, the J gene TRBJ1-2, with no clear D. The CDR3 totals 13 residues. Trimming left V 7 bases short and J 8 bases short, with 17 bases between. CDR1 SNHLY and CDR2 FYNNEI come from the germline V gene. CDR3 in DNA: TGTGCCAGCACTATCCTCAACCGGGGAGGCTACACCTTC. Translation gives CASTILNRGGYTF.

The V call is TRBV20-1, the J call TRBJ1-1, with D uncertain. V was cut by 3 bases and J by 6 bases, with 11 bases left in between. The germline CDR1 and CDR2 sequences are DFQATT and SNEGSKA (reference sequence). There are 12 residues in the CDR3. The CDR3 protein is CSASIRRAEAFF. Here the CDR3 DNA reads TGCAGTGCTAGTATCCGGAGGGCTGAAGCTTTCTTT.

This clonotype came up a few times. The CDR3 DNA is TGTGCCACCAGCAGAGATCCGGCCGGCGGGGCCTTCAATGAGCAGTTCTTC. As protein: CATSRDPAGGAFNEQFF. This chain connects TRBV15 to TRBJ2-1; TRBD2 might be the D (6 bases). CDR1 and CDR2 (germline): LNHNV, YYDKDF (reference sequence). Deletions cut 0 bases from V and 6 bases from J, with 18 bases between. The CDR3 contains 17 residues.

The rearrangement uses TRBV7-9 and TRBJ2-1; TRBD1 is a possible D gene (6 bases). The length of the CDR3 is 16 residues. V was trimmed by 8 bases and J by 8 bases, leaving 25 bases between them. Germline lookup yields CDR1 SEHNR and CDR2 FQNEAQ (reference sequence). The chain's CDR3 is CASHFTPGTLGDEQFF. For the CDR3, the DNA is TGTGCCAGCCATTTCACCCCCGGGACATTGGGGGATGAGCAGTTCTTC.

The chain links TRBV7-9 to TRBJ1-2; D ambiguous. CDR1 is SEHNR, CDR2 FQNEAQ, per germline (reference sequence). Trimming took off 0 bases at V and 4 bases at J, with 15 bases between the two ends. The CDR3 consists of 16 residues. DNA of the CDR3: TGTGCCAGCAGCTTAGCGATCGGGAGTGGGAGCTATGGCTACACCTTC. Residues: CASSLAIGSGSYGYTF. The entire variable domain, with the rest obtained from reference TRBV7-9 and TRBJ1-2, is as follows: DTGVSQNPRHKITKRGQNVTFRCDPISEHNRLYWYRQTLGQGPEFLTYFQNEAQLEKSRLLSDRFSAERPKGSFSTLEIQRTEQGDSAMYLCASSLAIGSGSYGYTFGSGTRLTVV.